The sequence of this T cell receptor (beta chain) was determined in a study of blood T cell repertoires in COVID-19. About the study: The samples span acute and convalescent COVID-19 from the United States, Italy and Spain. PBMCs, B-cell-depleted T cells, or T cells were the source of the cDNA or gDNA that made up the material.

This CDR3 contains 14 residues. Per the germline V gene, CDR1 is SNHLY and CDR2 is FYNNEI. Trimming left V 7 bases short and J 0 bases short, with 12 bases between. Per the authors' pipeline: Reference gene primer amplification gave nucleated cell count estimates. TCRdb's table, derived via immunoSEQ multiplex PCR, lists solely in-frame clones and lacks some. V and J calls and clone size are those listed in that table; D and trimming were worked out from the DNA. The table records tens of thousands of clones, around four fifths of them present only once. The material sequenced was peripheral blood. The chain carries TRBV2 and TRBJ1-2; possible D gene TRBD1, 6 bases. The receptor was isolated from a man aged 70-80 years with acute or convalescent COVID-19. As DNA, the CDR3 is TGTGCCAGCAATCCGACAGGAGCTAACTATGGCTACACCTTC. Amino acids: CASNPTGANYGYTF.